The clone carrying this T cell receptor beta chain was seen more than once but under ten times. The CDR3 consists of 13 residues. The germline V gene encodes CDR1 SGHRS and CDR2 YFSETQ. Trimming took 4 bases from V and 8 from J; bases not matched to a gene: 8. Sequenced by immunoSEQ multiplex PCR; TCRdb stores in-frame clones only, minus some. The data contain about 83,000 clones, about 87% of them singletons. This specimen comes from a study of blood T cell repertoires in COVID-19. The sequenced sample was peripheral blood. This clonotype was obtained from a man aged 80 or over with active or convalescent COVID-19. This sequence joins TRBV5-1 and TRBJ1-2, with 7 bases identical to TRBD1. CDR3 amino acids: CASSVTGNEGYTF. CDR3 coding DNA: TGCGCCAGCAGCGTGACAGGGAATGAGGGCTACACCTTC.